Following are 3 T cell receptor beta chains from one sample sequenced in a study of T cells after yellow fever vaccination. TCRdb independently ran MiXCR on the 5' RACE reads; one entry per CDR3 protein. The repertoire includes roughly 180,000 distinct CDR3 sequences, about 6.2% of them detected once, and 2.9% sits in the top ten. This sample comprised CD4+ T cells sorted from PBMCs, obtained on the day of the first yellow fever vaccination. These receptors all come from a man aged 18 to 29 who received the YFV17D yellow fever vaccine.

This clonotype came up many times. V gene TRBV9 combines with J gene TRBJ2-3; 7 bases are a match to TRBD1. The CDR3 totals 16 residues. The V gene's germline CDR1 is SGDLS and CDR2 YYNGEE. Unmatched junction bases numbered 7, after V lost 3 bases and J lost 0 bases. CDR3 amino acids: CASSAGPGQSTDTQYF. The CDR3 region has the DNA TGTGCCAGCAGCGCTGGCCCGGGACAGAGCACAGATACGCAGTATTTT. Filled out from reference TRBV9 and TRBJ2-3, the complete variable domain reads DSGVTQTPKHLITATGQRVTLRCSPRSGDLSVYWYQQSLDQGLQFLIQYYNGEERAKGNILERFSAQQFPDLHSELNLSSLELGDSALYFCASSAGPGQSTDTQYFGPGTRLTVL.

This clonotype was detected many times. The chain couples TRBV4-3 to TRBJ2-2; a weak D match, TRBD2 (6 bases). The CDR3 sequence is 17 residues long. The V end was cut by 0 bases, the J end by 0 bases, with 11 bases between. Germline values: CDR1 LGHNA, CDR2 YSLEER. The CDR3 sequence: CASSQEVPGANTGELFF. The CDR3 nucleotides read TGCGCCAGCAGCCAAGAGGTTCCGGGGGCGAACACCGGGGAGCTGTTTTTT.

In this sample, this clonotype turned up many times. The chain uses TRBV7-9 and TRBJ2-7; 10 bases are shared with TRBD1. This CDR3 is 16 amino acids long. Germline assignment: CDR1 SEHNR and CDR2 FQNEAQ (reference sequence). With 4 bases clipped from V and 2 bases from J, the junction kept 8 bases outside the gene matches. CDR3 residues: CASSSFVGQGAYEQYF. The CDR3 region has the DNA TGTGCCAGCAGCTCGTTCGTAGGACAGGGGGCCTACGAGCAGTACTTC.